This T cell receptor (beta chain) emerged from a study of vaccination effects on CD4 cells after COVID-19. The V end lost 2 bases, the J end lost 11 bases, and 9 bases lay between the germline ends. The CDR3 is 11 residues long. Germline CDR1 MNHEY, CDR2 SVGAGI. This clone is termed medium-sized. Its cognate antigen is unknown. Antigen-specific CD4+ T cells were first expanded with viral peptide pools by the ViraFEST assay and only then sequenced. Subsequent to roughly 9 days of culture, CD4+ T cells were isolated. The person was diagnosed with PCR-confirmed SARS-CoV-2 infection between March and December 2020. Measured with immunoSEQ multiplex PCR; TCRdb has only the in-frame clones, and not every one. Counted here are 30,000 to 40,000 clones, around two thirds occurring once; the ten biggest clones make up about 33%.

The chain employs TRBV6-5 and TRBJ1-1; D gene unclear. This sample comprised CD4+ T cells from PBMCs cultured with a peptide pool, obtained before COVID-19 vaccination. This TCR was sampled from a human donor who had a prior SARS-CoV-2 infection. Here the CDR3 reads CASSYGQAAFF. For the CDR3, the DNA is TGTGCCAGCAGTTACGGGCAAGCGGCTTTCTTT.